One T cell receptor (beta chain) is described in this entry. The antigen is not known. The data stem from a study of OX40 agonist ivuxolimab in advanced cancers. On the study more broadly: The drug used for patients, ivuxolimab, was an agonistic anti-OX40 (CD134) antibody. General study findings and limits: More expanded clones were seen, on average, in CD8+ T cells than in CD4+.

This CDR3 is built from 14 residues. Per the germline V gene, CDR1 is MGHRA and CDR2 is YSYEKL. With 3 bases removed from V and 4 bases from J, the gap between germline ends came to 12 bases. Repertoires were generated with immunoSEQ multiplex PCR, while TCRdb's copy carries only in-frame clones and drops some. The data show around 31,000 clones, roughly nine tenths seen once. This receptor was identified in an adult with an advanced solid tumor such as melanoma, head and neck, liver or kidney cancer. This sample comprised CD4+ or CD8+ T cells sorted from blood, obtained in a trial of the OX40 agonist ivuxolimab. The rearrangement joins TRBV4-1 to TRBJ1-1, with D tentatively TRBD1 (5 bases). CDR3 DNA: TGCGCCAGCAGCCATGAACAGGTCGGCACTGAAGCTTTCTTT. Its translation is CASSHEQVGTEAFF.